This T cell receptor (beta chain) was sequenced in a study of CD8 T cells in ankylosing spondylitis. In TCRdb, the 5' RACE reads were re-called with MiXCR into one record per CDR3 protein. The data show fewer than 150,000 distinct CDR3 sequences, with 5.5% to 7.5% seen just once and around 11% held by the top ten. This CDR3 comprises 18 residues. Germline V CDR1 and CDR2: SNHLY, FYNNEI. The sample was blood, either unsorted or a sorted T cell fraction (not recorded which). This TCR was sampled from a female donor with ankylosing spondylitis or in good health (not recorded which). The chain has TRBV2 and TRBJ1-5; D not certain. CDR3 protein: CTCSLFIIGRVRDQPQHF. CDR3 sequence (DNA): TGTACCTGCAGTTTGTTTATAATTGGGAGAGTTCGGGATCAGCCCCAGCATTTT.